The 20 T cell receptor beta chains in this list originate from one sample, sequenced in a study of Ad26.COV2.S vaccination and SARS-CoV-2 variants. Generated by immunoSEQ multiplex PCR, the TCRdb table keeps only in-frame clones and is missing some. The sample holds 300,000 to 450,000 clones, around 84% seen once. Treatment here: about 20 received Ad26.COV2.S at low or high dose, single or two shots; five or six received placebo; per-sample allocation not given. On day 63 after the first injection, vaccine and placebo recipients gave samples. The source was peripheral blood, collected in a trial of Ad26.COV2.S vaccine versus placebo. Receptors were obtained from a person aged 18-65 years who received the Ad26.COV2.S COVID-19 vaccine or a placebo.

This clone has just a few counts. V usage is TRBV5-4 and J usage is TRBJ2-2; 8 bases are a match to TRBD2. This CDR3 is 16 amino acids long. The V segment lost 3 bases and the J segment 6 bases; nucleotides outside the gene matches: 10. Germline CDR1 and CDR2: SGHNT and YYREEE (reference sequence). The CDR3 DNA reads TGTGCCAGCAGCTCGAGCGGGAGAAGGTCGGCCGGGGAGCTGTTTTTT. Translated: CASSSSGRRSAGELFF.

This chain joins TRBV25-1 and TRBJ1-1; D uncertain. Germline V gene lookup returns CDR1 MGHDK and CDR2 SYGVNS. This CDR3 region has 13 residues. V was trimmed by 2 bases and J by 6 bases, leaving 10 bases between them. This chain's CDR3 is CASSESSLSEAFF. The CDR3 nucleotides read TGTGCCAGCAGTGAAAGTTCTCTGTCTGAAGCTTTCTTT.

V is TRBV6-5 and J is TRBJ2-7; 10 bases map to TRBD2. CDR1 and CDR2 (germline): MNHEY, SVGAGI. The CDR3 contains 15 residues. V lost 2 bases, J lost 3 bases, and 4 bases stayed unmatched. The CDR3 here is CASSYTGTSVYEQYF. CDR3 DNA: TGTGCCAGCAGTTACACTGGGACTAGCGTCTACGAGCAGTACTTC.

V gene TRBV2 combines with J gene TRBJ2-3; D might be TRBD1 or TRBD2, each matching 5 bases. This CDR3 has 15 amino acids. Trimming cost V 3 bases and J 2 bases, with 12 bases left between them. CDR1 and CDR2 (germline): SNHLY, FYNNEI. The CDR3 sequence is CASSEGRIYTDTQYF. CDR3 nucleotide sequence: TGTGCCAGCAGTGAGGGACGGATCTACACAGATACGCAGTATTTT.

CDR3 sequence: CASSVGPEGYEQYF. In nucleotides, the CDR3 is TGTGCCAGCAGCGTGGGCCCGGAGGGCTACGAGCAGTACTTC. The gene calls are TRBV9 and TRBJ2-7, with D perhaps TRBD2 (6 bases). V lost 2 bases, J lost 3 bases, and 12 bases lay in between. Germline V gene lookup returns CDR1 SGDLS and CDR2 YYNGEE. The CDR3 is made up of 14 amino acids.

V is TRBV2 and J is TRBJ2-7; 9 bases line up with TRBD2. Trimming removed 3 bases from V and 0 bases from J; junction bases left unmatched: 6. The CDR3 extends over 16 amino acids. CDR1 SNHLY and CDR2 FYNNEI come from the germline V gene. The CDR3 DNA reads as TGTGCCAGCAGTGATTATGGGCGGGAGGGCTCCTACGAGCAGTACTTC. Amino acid sequence: CASSDYGREGSYEQYF. The full variable domain, with the rest looked up from reference TRBV2 and TRBJ2-7, is EPEVTQTPSHQVTQMGQEVILRCVPISNHLYFYWYRQILGQKVEFLVSFYNNEISEKSEIFDDQFSVERPDGSNFTLKIRSTKLEDSAMYFCASSDYGREGSYEQYFGPGTRLTVT.

The chain uses TRBV19 and TRBJ1-1, with 7 bases aligning to TRBD1. The germline gives CDR1 LNHDA, CDR2 SQIVND (reference sequence). CDR3 length: 15 amino acids. V gave up 3 bases and J gave up 4 bases; unmatched junction bases: 8. In DNA, the CDR3 is TGTGCCAGTAGTATGATAGGGACAGACACCACTGAAGCTTTCTTT. Translation gives CASSMIGTDTTEAFF.

The count of this clone is one. The V gene is TRBV27, the J gene TRBJ2-3; D is uncertain. Per germline, CDR1 MNHEY and CDR2 SMNVEV (reference sequence). The CDR3 runs 12 residues. The V end was cut by 5 bases, the J end by 5 bases, with 8 bases between. CDR3 coding DNA: TGTGCCAGCAGTCACGAGGTAGATACGCAGTATTTT. Protein sequence: CASSHEVDTQYF.

The V call is TRBV5-6, the J call TRBJ1-2; no clear D. CDR3 length: 13 residues. Germline CDR1 and CDR2: SGHDT and YYEEEE. Trimming shortened V by 0 bases and J by 7 bases, and 10 bases separated the two germline ends. In nucleotides, the CDR3 is TGTGCCAGCAGCTTGGCCGACGGCAGTGGCTACACCTTC. Translation: CASSLADGSGYTF.

The chain carries TRBV5-1 and TRBJ2-3, with D possibly being TRBD2 (6 bases). Germline loops: CDR1 SGHRS, CDR2 YFSETQ. This CDR3 region has 12 residues. V shed 1 base and J shed 8 bases, with 8 bases lying between them. CDR3 loop: CASSLQGGTQYF. Here the CDR3 DNA reads TGCGCCAGCAGCTTGCAGGGAGGTACGCAGTATTTT.

The chain is built from TRBV6-6 and TRBJ2-1; the match to TRBD2 covers 12 bases. This CDR3 spans 16 amino acids. In germline, CDR1 is MNHNY, CDR2 SVGAGI (reference sequence). V was pared by 7 bases and J by 2 bases, with 6 bases of the junction left unmatched. The CDR3 spells CASKRLAGGPYNEQFF. The CDR3 DNA reads as TGTGCCAGCAAAAGGCTAGCGGGAGGGCCCTACAATGAGCAGTTCTTC.

The V and J genes are TRBV5-1 and TRBJ1-1, with 8 bases lining up with TRBD1. CDR3 size: 15 residues. The germline V gene has CDR1 SGHRS and CDR2 YFSETQ. Trimming took 4 bases from V and 1 from J; bases not matched to a gene: 6. The DNA of the CDR3 is TGCGCCAGCAGCCCCACAGGGGGATGGAACACTGAAGCTTTCTTT. Amino acids: CASSPTGGWNTEAFF.

This chain uses TRBV16 with TRBJ1-4; no clear D gene. Germline lookup yields CDR1 KGHSY and CDR2 FQNENV. This CDR3 region has 16 residues. Trimming shortened V by 1 base and J by 1 base, and 10 bases separated the two germline ends. The CDR3 nucleotides are TGTGCCAGCAGCCAATTGGGAGGAGGAACTAATGAAAAACTGTTTTTT. Protein product: CASSQLGGGTNEKLFF. The full variable domain, with the rest looked up from reference TRBV16 and TRBJ1-4, is GEEVAQTPKHLVRGEGQKAKLYCAPIKGHSYVFWYQQVLKNEFKFLISFQNENVFDETGMPKERFSAKCLPNSPCSLEIQATKLEDSAVYFCASSQLGGGTNEKLFFGSGTQLSVL.

The rearrangement links TRBV5-1 to TRBJ2-5, with 12 bases identical to TRBD1. Germline V gene data show CDR1 as SGHRS and CDR2 as YFSETQ. V lost 4 bases, J lost 5 bases, and 6 bases stayed unmatched. The CDR3 is 15 residues long. The CDR3 DNA sequence: TGCGCCAGCAGCCAGGGACAGGGGGCTGCGGAGACCCAGTACTTC. Residues: CASSQGQGAAETQYF.

The genes are TRBV27 and TRBJ1-1; the D gene is possibly TRBD1 (5 bases). The V and J ends lost 2 bases and 0 bases respectively, with 10 bases between them. CDR3 length equals 15 residues. Germline V gives CDR1 MNHEY, CDR2 SMNVEV (reference sequence). In DNA, the CDR3 is TGTGCCAGCAGTTTAGTCGGGGGACTGAACACTGAAGCTTTCTTT. Protein: CASSLVGGLNTEAFF.

The chain links TRBV7-8 to TRBJ2-1, with 11 bases aligning to TRBD2. The J segment lost 6 bases and the V segment lost 2 bases, leaving 6 bases of the junction unmatched. Germline CDR1 SGHVS, CDR2 FQNEAQ. CDR3 length: 16 amino acids. The CDR3 loop reads CASSLPRLAGTNEQFF. Here the CDR3 DNA reads TGTGCCAGCAGCTTACCAAGACTAGCGGGAACCAATGAGCAGTTCTTC.

This chain joins TRBV15 and TRBJ2-7; 9 bases agree with TRBD2. The trim removed 9 bases at V and 5 bases at J, leaving 11 bases unmatched. The CDR3 totals 14 residues. Germline V CDR1 and CDR2: LNHNV, YYDKDF (reference sequence). CDR3 in DNA: TGTGCCACGGGACGGTCTAGCGGGATCAACGAGCAGTACTTC. Translation: CATGRSSGINEQYF. Full variable domain (outside the CDR3, taken from reference TRBV15 and TRBJ2-7): DAMVIQNPRYQVTQFGKPVTLSCSQTLNHNVMYWYQQKSSQAPKLLFHYYDKDFNNEADTPDNFQSRRPNTSFCFLDIRSPGLGDTAMYLCATGRSSGINEQYFGPGTRLTVT.

The chain couples TRBV4-1 to TRBJ1-4, with 9 bases aligning to TRBD1. V shed 4 bases and J 3 bases; nucleotides not matched to a gene: 3. The CDR3 runs to 15 residues. CDR1 MGHRA and CDR2 YSYEKL come from the germline V gene. The chain's CDR3 is CASSPGQGPNEKLFF. The CDR3 DNA follows: TGCGCCAGCAGCCCTGGACAGGGGCCTAATGAAAAACTGTTTTTT.

This clone has more than one count but fewer than ten. The chain combines TRBV4-3 with TRBJ1-3, with no clear D. Germline-derived CDR1 and CDR2 are LGHNA and YSLEER. V was clipped by 3 bases and J by 9 bases, with 12 bases between them. The CDR3 covers 13 residues. CDR3 coding DNA: TGCGCCAGCAGCCAGATCCCCGTAGGCACCATATATTTT. It is translated as CASSQIPVGTIYF.

The rearrangement uses TRBV19 and TRBJ1-5; 11 bases match TRBD1. The ends lost 5 bases at V and 6 bases at J; junction bases unmatched: 9. The germline CDR1 and CDR2 sequences are LNHDA and SQIVND (reference sequence). The CDR3 runs 16 residues. CDR3 DNA: TGTGCCAGTAGTGAGGGAGGGACAGGGGGTTTTCAGCCCCAGCATTTT. Residues: CASSEGGTGGFQPQHF.